These 8 T cell receptor beta chains were sequenced from one sample in a study of T cells in Graves' hyperthyroidism and ophthalmopathy (dated by TCRdb to between 2017 and 2020). The library was prepared using multiplex PCR. The sequencing machine was an Illumina HiSeq 2000. Amplification of TCR beta CDR3 regions was carried out from RNA transcripts. For the first round of RT-PCR on the TCR CDR3, the HTBI primer set was used together with the Qiagen OneStep RT-PCR kit. TCRdb trimmed public reads at Q25 via fastp, called clones via MiXCR and kept in-frame beta chains. All rows with the same CDR3 protein become a single entry with the most common DNA and genes. The sample has some 570,000 distinct CDR3 sequences on record, under 20% of them singletons. The ten largest clonotypes hold around 17% of the sample. Sequencing input: blood. Receptors originate from a young woman with Graves' ophthalmopathy.

This clonotype was detected a few times. The CDR3: CASSRSGTGVDTQYF. CDR3 nucleotide sequence: TGTGCCAGCAGCCGTAGTGGGACTGGTGTAGATACGCAGTATTTT. The chain combines TRBV9 with TRBJ2-3, with D perhaps TRBD2 (6 bases). Between the trimmed V and J ends, which lost 4 bases and 5 bases, there was a span of 17 bases. The germline V gene has CDR1 SGDLS and CDR2 YYNGEE. The CDR3 consists of 15 residues.

This clonotype was observed many times. V and J are TRBV12-3 or TRBV12-4 and TRBJ2-7, with D uncertain. V lost 5 bases to trimming and J lost 7 bases, with 9 bases between them. This CDR3 region has 11 residues. CDR3 nucleotides: TGTGCCAGCAGTACCTTGGGTGAGCAGTACTTC. Translated: CASSTLGEQYF.

At least ten counts were recorded for this clonotype. The V and J genes are TRBV10-3 and TRBJ2-7, with TRBD1 matching 8 bases. V dropped 10 bases and J dropped 0; count of bases not matched to a gene: 5. Looked up from germline, CDR1 is ENHRY and CDR2 is SYGVKD. This CDR3 has 13 amino acids. As DNA, the CDR3 is TGTGCCAACTCACAGGGGGTCTCCTACGAGCAGTACTTC. Amino acids: CANSQGVSYEQYF.

This clonotype appeared many times. The chain links TRBV20-1 to TRBJ1-2; D possibly corresponds to TRBD1 (5 bases). Trimming cost V 6 bases and J 5 bases, with 16 bases left between them. This CDR3 region has 13 residues. Germline CDR1 and CDR2: DFQATT and SNEGSKA (reference sequence). CDR3: CSAPTDPGYGYTF. The CDR3 DNA follows: TGCAGTGCGCCGACAGACCCCGGATATGGCTACACCTTC.

The chain combines TRBV11-2 with TRBJ2-5; D gene uncertain. CDR1 and CDR2 (germline): SGHAT, FQNNGV. CDR3 length: 12 amino acids. Between the trimmed V and J ends, which lost 3 bases and 5 bases, there was a span of 7 bases. CDR3 region: CASSFQYETQYF. The CDR3 DNA is TGTGCCAGCAGCTTCCAATACGAGACCCAGTACTTC.

There are many counts of this clonotype. The chain links TRBV2 to TRBJ2-5; perhaps TRBD1 as D (5 bases). Trimming removed 7 bases at V and 3 bases at J, with 12 bases between. This CDR3 contains 13 residues. Looked up from germline, CDR1 is SNHLY and CDR2 is FYNNEI. The CDR3 sequence is CASTLDIEETQYF. In nucleotides, the CDR3 is TGTGCCAGCACCCTGGACATTGAAGAGACCCAGTACTTC.

This clonotype was recorded at least ten times. The V and J genes are TRBV12-3 or TRBV12-4 and TRBJ2-3; D remains ambiguous. V was trimmed by 3 bases and J by 6 bases, leaving 13 bases between them. The CDR3 sequence is 14 residues long. CDR3 loop: CASSLGHYSDTQYF. The CDR3 nucleotides read TGTGCCAGCAGTTTGGGCCACTATAGCGATACGCAGTATTTT.

This clonotype was detected many times. The V and J genes are TRBV18 and TRBJ2-5, with 8 bases that match TRBD2. The CDR3 has 16 amino acids. V gave up 0 bases and J gave up 1 base; unmatched junction bases: 4. Germline V gives CDR1 KGHSH, CDR2 LQKENI. The CDR3 loop reads CASSPPSRGGQETQYF. The CDR3 DNA is TGTGCCAGCTCACCACCTAGCCGGGGGGGCCAAGAGACCCAGTACTTC.